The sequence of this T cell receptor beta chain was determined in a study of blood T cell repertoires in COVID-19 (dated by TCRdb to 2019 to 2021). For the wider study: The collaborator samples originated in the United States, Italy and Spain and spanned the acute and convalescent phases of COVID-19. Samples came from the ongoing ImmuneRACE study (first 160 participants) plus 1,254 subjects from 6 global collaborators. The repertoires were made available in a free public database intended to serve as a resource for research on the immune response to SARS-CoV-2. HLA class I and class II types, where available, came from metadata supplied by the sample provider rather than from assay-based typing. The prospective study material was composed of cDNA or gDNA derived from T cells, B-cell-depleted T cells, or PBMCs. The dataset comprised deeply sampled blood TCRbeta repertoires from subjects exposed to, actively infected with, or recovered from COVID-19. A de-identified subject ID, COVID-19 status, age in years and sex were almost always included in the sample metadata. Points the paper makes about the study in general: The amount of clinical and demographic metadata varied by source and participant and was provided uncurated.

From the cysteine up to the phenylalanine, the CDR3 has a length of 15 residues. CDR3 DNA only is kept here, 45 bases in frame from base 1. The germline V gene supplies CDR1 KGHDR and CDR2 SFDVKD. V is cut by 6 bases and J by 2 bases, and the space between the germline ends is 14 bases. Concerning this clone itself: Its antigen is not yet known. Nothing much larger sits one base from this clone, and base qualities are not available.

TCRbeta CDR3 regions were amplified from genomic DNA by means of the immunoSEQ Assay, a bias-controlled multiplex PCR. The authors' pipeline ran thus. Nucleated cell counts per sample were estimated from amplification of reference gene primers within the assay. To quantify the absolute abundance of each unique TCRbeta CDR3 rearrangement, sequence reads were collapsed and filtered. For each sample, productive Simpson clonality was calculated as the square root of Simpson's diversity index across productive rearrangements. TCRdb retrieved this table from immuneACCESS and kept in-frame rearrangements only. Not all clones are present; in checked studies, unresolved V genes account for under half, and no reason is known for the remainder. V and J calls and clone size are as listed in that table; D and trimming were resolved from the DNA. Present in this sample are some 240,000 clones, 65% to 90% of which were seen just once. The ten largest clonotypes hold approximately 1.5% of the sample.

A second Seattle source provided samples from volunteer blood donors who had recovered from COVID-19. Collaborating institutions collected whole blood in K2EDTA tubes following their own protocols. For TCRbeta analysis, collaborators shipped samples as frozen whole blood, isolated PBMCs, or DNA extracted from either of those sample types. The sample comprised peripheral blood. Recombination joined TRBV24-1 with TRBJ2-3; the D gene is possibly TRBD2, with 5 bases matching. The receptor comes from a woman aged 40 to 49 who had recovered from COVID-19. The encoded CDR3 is CATSSYEGYTDTQYF. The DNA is TGTGCCACCAGTTCCTACGAGGGATACACAGATACGCAGTATTTT.